This T cell receptor (beta chain) was observed in a study of OX40 agonist ivuxolimab in advanced cancers. In the study overall: Prior anti-PD-1, anti-PD-L1 or anti-CTLA-4 therapy was allowed; 40% to 50% had some. Two cutaneous melanoma patients and one hepatocellular carcinoma patient, three in all, had partial responses.

Notes on the study in general: Relative to CD4+, CD8+ T cells held more expanded clones on average. At doses 0.1 to 3.0 mg/kg, CD4+ and CD8+ clones expanded.

The length of the CDR3 is 14 residues. Trimming removed 4 bases from V and 10 bases from J; junction bases left unmatched: 8. CDR1 and CDR2 from the germline V gene are SGHRS and YFSETQ. Of note for this clone: No antigen is known for it.

Some clones are missing from TCRdb's copy, which holds only in-frame ones; the method was immunoSEQ multiplex PCR. The table includes roughly 50,000 clones, around 84% detected once. The rearrangement links TRBV5-1 to TRBJ1-5; 10 bases line up with TRBD1. The sequencing here drew on CD4+ or CD8+ T cells sorted from blood, taken in a trial of the OX40 agonist ivuxolimab. The sequence derives from an adult with an advanced solid tumor such as melanoma, head and neck, liver or kidney cancer. CDR3 nucleotides: TGCGCCAGCAGCCCGGACAGGGGGATGTATCCCCAGCATTTT. It is translated as CASSPDRGMYPQHF.